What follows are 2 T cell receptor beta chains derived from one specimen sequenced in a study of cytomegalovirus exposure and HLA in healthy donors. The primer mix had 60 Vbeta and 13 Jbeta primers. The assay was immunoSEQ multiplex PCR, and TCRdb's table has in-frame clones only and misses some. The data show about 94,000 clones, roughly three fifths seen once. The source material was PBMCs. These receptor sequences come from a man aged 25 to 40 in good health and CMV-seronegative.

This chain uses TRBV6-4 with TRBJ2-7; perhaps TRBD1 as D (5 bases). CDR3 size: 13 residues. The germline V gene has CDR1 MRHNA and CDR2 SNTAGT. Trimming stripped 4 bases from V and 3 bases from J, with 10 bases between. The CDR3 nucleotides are TGTGCCAGCAGTGTCAGTCAGGGCTACGAGCAGTACTTC. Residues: CASSVSQGYEQYF.

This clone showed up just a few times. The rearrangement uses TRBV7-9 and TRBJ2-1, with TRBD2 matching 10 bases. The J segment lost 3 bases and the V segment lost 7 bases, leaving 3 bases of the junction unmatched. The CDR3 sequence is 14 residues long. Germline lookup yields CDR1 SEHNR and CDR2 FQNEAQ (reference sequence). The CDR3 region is CASKAGGIYNEQFF. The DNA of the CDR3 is TGTGCCAGCAAAGCGGGGGGGATCTACAATGAGCAGTTCTTC.